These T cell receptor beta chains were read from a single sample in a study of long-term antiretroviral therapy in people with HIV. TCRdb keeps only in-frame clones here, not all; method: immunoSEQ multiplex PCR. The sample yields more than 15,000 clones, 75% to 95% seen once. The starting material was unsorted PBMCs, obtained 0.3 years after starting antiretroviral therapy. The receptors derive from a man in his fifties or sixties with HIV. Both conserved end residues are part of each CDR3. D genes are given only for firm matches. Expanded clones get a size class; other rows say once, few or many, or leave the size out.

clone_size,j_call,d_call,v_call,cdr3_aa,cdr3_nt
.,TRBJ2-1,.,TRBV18,CASSPLEGPVDLGEQFF,TGTGCCAGCTCACCACTGGAGGGACCCGTGGATTTGGGTGAGCAGTTCTTC
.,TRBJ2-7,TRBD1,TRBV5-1,CASSTTGGTFYEQYF,TGCGCCAGCAGCACGACAGGGGGAACTTTCTACGAGCAGTACTTC
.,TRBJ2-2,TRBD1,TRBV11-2,CASSLGTGQYTGELFF,TGTGCCAGCAGCTTAGGAACGGGACAGTACACCGGGGAGCTGTTTTTT
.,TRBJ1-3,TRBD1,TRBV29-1,CSVWVTGTSGNTIYF,TGCAGCGTTTGGGTGACAGGGACGTCTGGAAACACCATATATTTT
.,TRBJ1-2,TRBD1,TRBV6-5,CASSQQGLGYGYTF,TGTGCCAGCAGTCAACAGGGGCTCGGCTATGGCTACACCTTC
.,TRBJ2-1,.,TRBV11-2,CASSLDGAGEQFF,TGTGCCAGCAGCTTGGACGGTGCGGGTGAGCAGTTCTTC
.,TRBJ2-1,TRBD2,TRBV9,CASSVLRGGSEQFF,TGTGCCAGCAGCGTACTGCGGGGGGGCAGTGAGCAGTTCTTC
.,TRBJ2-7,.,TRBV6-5,CASKNAAYEQYF,TGTGCCAGCAAGAACGCAGCCTACGAGCAGTACTTC
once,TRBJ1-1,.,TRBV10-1,CASSESGIGEAFF,TGCGCCAGCAGTGAGTCAGGGATAGGTGAAGCTTTCTTT
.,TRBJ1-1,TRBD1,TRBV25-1,CASSVTGGTEAFF,TGTGCCAGCAGTGTGACAGGGGGCACTGAAGCTTTCTTT
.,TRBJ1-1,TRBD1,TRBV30,CAWSGIRGPGWNTEAFF,TGTGCCTGGAGTGGAATCAGGGGGCCTGGTTGGAACACTGAAGCTTTCTTT
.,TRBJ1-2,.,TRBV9,CASSATGYVSGYTF,TGTGCCAGCAGCGCGACAGGCTATGTAAGTGGCTACACCTTC
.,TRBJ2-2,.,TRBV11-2,CASSLSGANTGELFF,TGTGCCAGCAGCTTGTCGGGGGCGAACACCGGGGAGCTGTTTTTT
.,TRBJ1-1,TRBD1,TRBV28,CATGGGVGAEAFF,TGTGCCACCGGAGGGGGCGTAGGGGCTGAAGCTTTCTTT
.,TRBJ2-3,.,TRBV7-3,CASSLTGRGFTDTQYF,TGTGCCAGCAGCTTAACGGGCCGGGGGTTCACAGATACGCAGTATTTT
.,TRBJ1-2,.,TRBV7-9,CASSSRTTGNYGYTF,TGTGCCAGCAGCTCACGAACCACAGGGAACTATGGCTACACCTTC
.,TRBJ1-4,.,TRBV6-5,CASSYSGVLTNEKLFF,TGTGCCAGCAGTTACTCGGGGGTATTGACTAATGAAAAACTGTTTTTT
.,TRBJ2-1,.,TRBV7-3,CASSSSGTLYNEQFF,TGTGCCAGCAGCTCCTCCGGGACTTTATACAATGAGCAGTTCTTC